Listed below are T cell receptor beta chains from one sample, sequenced in a study of beta chain features in type 1 diabetes. Assay used: immunoSEQ multiplex PCR; TCRdb lists only in-frame clones, some missing. The table records 300,000 to 400,000 clones, around 9.6% of them present only once. The source material was central memory CD4+ T cells from blood. These receptors all come from a man aged 25-40 years with type 1 diabetes. Both conserved end residues are trimmed from each CDR3.

v_gene,j_gene,CDR3aa
TRBV4-2,TRBJ2-7,ASLWTGGEYEQY
TRBV28,TRBJ2-1,ASLAGPRNEQF
TRBV28,TRBJ1-5,ASSSLTGPNQPQH
TRBV2,TRBJ2-7,ASGPIYEQY
TRBV7-3,TRBJ1-2,ASSSRTNVNYGYT
TRBV7-2,TRBJ2-7,ASSSRTGALYEQY
TRBV5-1,TRBJ2-5,ASSFAGGLGETQY
TRBV4-1,TRBJ2-5,ASSQGTEQETQY
TRBV9,TRBJ1-6,ASSVVGDNSPLH
TRBV5-6,TRBJ1-3,ASSGGVSGNTIY
TRBV18,TRBJ2-7,ASSRTSGPYEQY
TRBV6-1,TRBJ1-6,ASSEQLNSPLH
TRBV7-9,TRBJ1-3,ASSQDSISGNTIY
TRBV28,TRBJ1-2,ASSLAEYGYT
TRBV4-3,TRBJ2-2,ASSQDVGGSSTGELF
TRBV27,TRBJ2-1,ASGQGPQSYNEQF
TRBV7-9,TRBJ2-5,ASSSTSGGYQETQY